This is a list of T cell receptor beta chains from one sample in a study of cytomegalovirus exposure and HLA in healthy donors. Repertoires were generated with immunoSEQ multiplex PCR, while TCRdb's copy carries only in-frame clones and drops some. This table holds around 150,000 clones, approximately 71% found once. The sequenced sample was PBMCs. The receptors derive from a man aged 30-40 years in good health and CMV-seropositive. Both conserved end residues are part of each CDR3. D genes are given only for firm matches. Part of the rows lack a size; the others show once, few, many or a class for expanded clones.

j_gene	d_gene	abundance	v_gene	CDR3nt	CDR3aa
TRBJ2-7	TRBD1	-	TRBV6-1	TGTGCCAGCAGTGACCCCGGGACAGGGTGGAGGGCCTACGAGCAGTACTTC	CASSDPGTGWRAYEQYF
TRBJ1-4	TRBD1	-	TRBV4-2	TGTGCCAGCAGCCCGGCGTTTGTGGTAGGACAGGGGGGTGGGAATGAAAAACTGTTTTTT	CASSPAFVVGQGGGNEKLFF
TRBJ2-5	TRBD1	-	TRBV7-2	TGTGCCAGCAGTCGAGACAGGGCTTCTACGGAGCAGTACTTC	CASSRDRASTEQYF
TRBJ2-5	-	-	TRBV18	TGTGCCAGCTCACGTCCCCCGGGGCAAGAGACCCAGTACTTC	CASSRPPGQETQYF
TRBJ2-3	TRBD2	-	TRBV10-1	TGCGCCAGCAGTGATCTTGGCGGGAGCAACACAGATACGCAGTATTTT	CASSDLGGSNTDTQYF
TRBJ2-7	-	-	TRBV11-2	TGTGCCAGCAGCTTAGGGGCAGATCTTTACGAGCAGTACTTC	CASSLGADLYEQYF
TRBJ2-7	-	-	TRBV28	TGTGCCAGTAACTACTACGGGGGGCCGAGGTACGAGCAGTACTTC	CASNYYGGPRYEQYF
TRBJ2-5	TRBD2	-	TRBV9	TGTGCCAGCAGCGTAGGAGTTAGCGGGGAGGAGACCCAGTACTTC	CASSVGVSGEETQYF
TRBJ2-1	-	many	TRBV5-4	TGTGCCAGCAGCACAGACAATGAGCAGTTCTTC	CASSTDNEQFF
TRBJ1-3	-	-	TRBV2	TGTGCCAGCAGAGAGGTCGGCGGACTCTCTGGAAACACCATATATTTT	CASREVGGLSGNTIYF
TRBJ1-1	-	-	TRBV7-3	TGTGCCAGCAGCTCTGGGGGCGTAGACACTGAAGCTTTCTTT	CASSSGGVDTEAFF
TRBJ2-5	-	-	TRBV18	TGTGCCAGCTCACCATCCACAGGGCCAGAGACCCAGTACTTC	CASSPSTGPETQYF
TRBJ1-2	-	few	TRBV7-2	TGTGCCAGCAGCTTAGTACAGGGCGGGGGTTATGGCTACACCTTC	CASSLVQGGGYGYTF
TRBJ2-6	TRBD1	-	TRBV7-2	TGTGCCAGCAGCTTAGACGGGACAGCGACCTCTGGGGCCAACGTCCTGACTTTC	CASSLDGTATSGANVLTF
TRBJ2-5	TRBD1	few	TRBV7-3	TGTGCCAGCAGCCCCCAGGGACAGGGTGAGACCCAGTACTTC	CASSPQGQGETQYF
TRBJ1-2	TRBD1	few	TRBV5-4	TGTGCCAGCAGCTTTCGGACAGGGGGAACCTATGGCTACACCTTC	CASSFRTGGTYGYTF
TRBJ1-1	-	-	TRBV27	TGTGCCAGCAGGGCGAGGCGGGCCGAAGCTTTCTTT	CASRARRAEAFF
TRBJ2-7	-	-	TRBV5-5	TGTGCCAGCAGCCCGTGGCAGGCAGGCGTTAGCGAGCAGTACTTC	CASSPWQAGVSEQYF
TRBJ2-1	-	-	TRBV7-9	TGTGCCAGCAGCCCCAGGACTGCGAACAATGAGCAGTTCTTC	CASSPRTANNEQFF
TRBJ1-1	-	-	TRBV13	TGTGCCAGCAGCCTAACAGAAAACACTGAAGCTTTCTTT	CASSLTENTEAFF
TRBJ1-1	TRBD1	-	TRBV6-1	TGTGCCAGCAGTTATGCAGGGGGTCGGACTGAAGCTTTCTTT	CASSYAGGRTEAFF
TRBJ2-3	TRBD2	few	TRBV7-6	TGTGCCAGCAGCGGGACTAGCGGGAGCAGTACGCAGTATTTT	CASSGTSGSSTQYF
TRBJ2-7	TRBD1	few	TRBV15	TGTGCCACCAGCAGAGATCGGACAGGGGGCGAGCAGTACTTC	CATSRDRTGGEQYF
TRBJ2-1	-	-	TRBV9	TGTGCCAGCAGCACCTCCTTGGGCGCCTACAATGAGCAGTTCTTC	CASSTSLGAYNEQFF
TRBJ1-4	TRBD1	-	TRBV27	TGTGCCAGCAGTCCAACCCGGGCAGGGGGTGAAAAACTGTTTTTT	CASSPTRAGGEKLFF
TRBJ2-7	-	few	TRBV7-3	TGTTCCAGCAGCCCCCATGGCCCGGGGAGCGGCTACGAGCAGTACTTC	CSSSPHGPGSGYEQYF
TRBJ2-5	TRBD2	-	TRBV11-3	TGTGCCAGCAGCTCCGGGGAGGGAGGGACCCAGTACTTC	CASSSGEGGTQYF
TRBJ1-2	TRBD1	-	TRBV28	TGTGCCAGCAGTAGGGACAGGGCCGACTATGGCTACACCTTC	CASSRDRADYGYTF
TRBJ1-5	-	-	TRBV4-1	TGCGCCAGCAGCCCCACCCCGGGGGTAGGGCAGCCCCAGCATTTT	CASSPTPGVGQPQHF
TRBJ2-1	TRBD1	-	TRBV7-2	TGTGCCAGCAGCTCCGGGACAGGGGGGGTTACGCAGTTCTTC	CASSSGTGGVTQFF
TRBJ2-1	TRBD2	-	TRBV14	TGTGCCAGCAGCCAAAAACCGGGACTAGTAATCAATGAGCAGTTCTTC	CASSQKPGLVINEQFF
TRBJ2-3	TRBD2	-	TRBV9	TGTGCCAGCAGCCCCACCGGGAGGGCGGGGCTCACAGATACGCAGTATTTT	CASSPTGRAGLTDTQYF
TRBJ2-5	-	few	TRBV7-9	TGTGCCAGCAGCTTACTCGGGGGAGGACGCGGAGAGACCCAGTACTTC	CASSLLGGGRGETQYF
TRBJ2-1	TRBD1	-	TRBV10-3	TGTGCCATCAGTGAGACACCGGGACAGGATGACAATGAGCAGTTCTTC	CAISETPGQDDNEQFF
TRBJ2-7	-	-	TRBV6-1	TGTGCCAGCAGTGAATCCGGGTCGGACTACGAGGAGCAGTACTTC	CASSESGSDYEEQYF
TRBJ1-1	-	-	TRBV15	TGTGCCACCAGCAAGCAGAACACTGAAGCTTTCTTT	CATSKQNTEAFF
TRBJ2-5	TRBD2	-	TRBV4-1	TGCGCCAGCAGCCAAACTATAGCGGCGGGAGGATTGGGCGGGAGGCAAGAGACCCAGTACTTC	CASSQTIAAGGLGGRQETQYF
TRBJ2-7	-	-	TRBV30	TGTGCCTGGAGTGTACTTTTGAGTACCGAGCAGTACTTC	CAWSVLLSTEQYF
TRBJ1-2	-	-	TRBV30	TGTGCCTGGAGCGCTAACTATGGCTACACCTTC	CAWSANYGYTF
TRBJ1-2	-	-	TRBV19	TGTGCCACGGCCCGAATAGCCAACTATGGCTACACCTTC	CATARIANYGYTF
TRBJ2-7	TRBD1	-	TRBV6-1	TGTGCCAGCAGCCGTCGACAGGGGGCCCACGAGCAGTACTTC	CASSRRQGAHEQYF
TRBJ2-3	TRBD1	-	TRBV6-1	TGTGCCAGTCGGACAGGGGGCACAGATACGCAGTATTTT	CASRTGGTDTQYF
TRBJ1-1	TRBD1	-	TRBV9	TGTGCCAGCAGCAATACAGGGGAAACTGAAGCTTTCTTT	CASSNTGETEAFF
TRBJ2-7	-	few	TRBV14	TGTGCCAGCAGCCAAGGGAGCTACGAGCAGTACTTC	CASSQGSYEQYF
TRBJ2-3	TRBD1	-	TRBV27	TGTGCCAGCACCTCCGACAGGGTAGAGGGGGATACGCAGTATTTT	CASTSDRVEGDTQYF
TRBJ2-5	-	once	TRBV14	TGTGCCAGCAGCCAAGATCTGGTGGGGGCTGCCTACCAAGAGACCCAGTACTTC	CASSQDLVGAAYQETQYF
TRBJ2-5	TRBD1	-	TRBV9	TGTGCCAGCAGCGTAGGTGCAGGGGGCATGGGGGAGACCCAGTACTTC	CASSVGAGGMGETQYF
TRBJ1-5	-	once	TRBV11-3	TGTGCCAGCAGCTTAACTCCAAATCAGCCCCAGCATTTT	CASSLTPNQPQHF
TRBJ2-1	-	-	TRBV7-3	TGTGCCAGCAGCTTAGGACAGAATCCCTACAATGAGCAGTTCTTC	CASSLGQNPYNEQFF
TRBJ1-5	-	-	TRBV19	TGTGCCAGTAGGCAGGGTAATCAGCCCCAGCATTTT	CASRQGNQPQHF
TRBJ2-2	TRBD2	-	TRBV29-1	TGCAGCGTTGAGACTAGCGGATACACCGGGGAGCTGTTTTTT	CSVETSGYTGELFF
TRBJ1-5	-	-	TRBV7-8	TGTGCCAGCAGCTTAGCAGGGGGCAATCAGCCCCAGCATTTT	CASSLAGGNQPQHF
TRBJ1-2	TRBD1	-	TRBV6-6	TGTGCCAGCAGTTACTCGGCACAGGGGGCGTCCTATGGCTACACCTTC	CASSYSAQGASYGYTF